These T cell receptor beta chains were read from a single sample in a study of cytomegalovirus exposure and HLA in healthy donors. Profiling relied on immunoSEQ multiplex PCR, and the TCRdb table lists in-frame clones only, not all of them. The data hold about 110,000 clones, with about three quarters observed a single time. The sequencing input was PBMCs. The receptors come from a female donor in good health and CMV-seropositive. Each CDR3 is given with its conserved first and last residue. The order of the fields is J gene, V gene, clone size, D gene, CDR3 DNA, CDR3 protein. The D gene is left open where the match is weak. Expanded clones get a size class; other rows say once, few or many, or leave the size out.

J gene: TRBJ2-5; V gene: TRBV2; clone size: .; D gene: .; CDR3 DNA: TGTGCCAGCAGTGAAGCAGGGGAGGTAACCCAGTACTTC; CDR3 protein: CASSEAGEVTQYF
J gene: TRBJ1-2; V gene: TRBV4-3; clone size: few; D gene: .; CDR3 DNA: TGCGCCAGCAGCCAAGATCAGGGGTCGGATGGCTACACCTTC; CDR3 protein: CASSQDQGSDGYTF
J gene: TRBJ2-2; V gene: TRBV2; clone size: .; D gene: .; CDR3 DNA: TGTGCCAGCAGGAACAGGTATCGGGAGCTGTTTTTT; CDR3 protein: CASRNRYRELFF
J gene: TRBJ1-5; V gene: TRBV7-2; clone size: .; D gene: .; CDR3 DNA: TGTGCCAGCAGCTTAATGGGGGGGATTGACCAGCCCCAGCATTTT; CDR3 protein: CASSLMGGIDQPQHF
J gene: TRBJ1-2; V gene: TRBV4-1; clone size: .; D gene: TRBD1; CDR3 DNA: TGCGCCAGCAGCCCCCGACAGGGTGGTCGAAATGGCTACACCTTC; CDR3 protein: CASSPRQGGRNGYTF
J gene: TRBJ2-3; V gene: TRBV9; clone size: .; D gene: .; CDR3 DNA: TGTGCCAGCAGCGTAGGTCAGGGCGTTAATACGCAGTATTTT; CDR3 protein: CASSVGQGVNTQYF
J gene: TRBJ1-2; V gene: TRBV13; clone size: .; D gene: .; CDR3 DNA: TGTGCCAGCAGCTTACGAGGGTGGGGCTACACCTTC; CDR3 protein: CASSLRGWGYTF
J gene: TRBJ2-7; V gene: TRBV6-5; clone size: once; D gene: .; CDR3 DNA: TGTGCCAGCAGTTACTCGAGAGGTGGTAGGCACGAGCAGTACTTC; CDR3 protein: CASSYSRGGRHEQYF
J gene: TRBJ2-7; V gene: TRBV27; clone size: .; D gene: TRBD2; CDR3 DNA: TGTGCCAGTCTAGGCCTGGGGGGCGGGGGGCCAACCCGAGCCTACGAGCAGTACTTC; CDR3 protein: CASLGLGGGGPTRAYEQYF
J gene: TRBJ2-2; V gene: TRBV7-2; clone size: few; D gene: .; CDR3 DNA: TGTGCCAGCAGCTTAGGCCAAGGGGGGGGTACCGGGGAGCTGTTTTTT; CDR3 protein: CASSLGQGGGTGELFF
J gene: TRBJ2-7; V gene: TRBV18; clone size: .; D gene: TRBD1; CDR3 DNA: TGTGCCAGCTCACCTTCCAGGGGGACCTACGAGCAGTACTTC; CDR3 protein: CASSPSRGTYEQYF
J gene: TRBJ1-2; V gene: TRBV6-5; clone size: .; D gene: .; CDR3 DNA: TGTGCCAGCAGTTACGCTATGGGCGACGGCTACACCTTC; CDR3 protein: CASSYAMGDGYTF
J gene: TRBJ2-1; V gene: TRBV7-9; clone size: .; D gene: .; CDR3 DNA: TGTGCCAGCAGCCGCACTGGTACCGGGAGACTGGATGAGCAGTTCTTC; CDR3 protein: CASSRTGTGRLDEQFF
J gene: TRBJ1-1; V gene: TRBV5-1; clone size: .; D gene: .; CDR3 DNA: TGCGCCAGCAGCTTGTCGTTCCGGGGGAACACTGAAGCTTTCTTT; CDR3 protein: CASSLSFRGNTEAFF
J gene: TRBJ1-1; V gene: TRBV29-1; clone size: .; D gene: .; CDR3 DNA: TGCAGCGCCCCGCAGGCAGGGCTGAACACTGAAGCTTTCTTT; CDR3 protein: CSAPQAGLNTEAFF
J gene: TRBJ1-5; V gene: TRBV4-1; clone size: few; D gene: .; CDR3 DNA: TGCGCCAGCAGCCAAGAGGGGCTAAAGCCCCAGCATTTT; CDR3 protein: CASSQEGLKPQHF
J gene: TRBJ1-2; V gene: TRBV28; clone size: .; D gene: TRBD1; CDR3 DNA: TGTGCCAGCAGTATACTACAAGGGGGCGATGGCTACACCTTC; CDR3 protein: CASSILQGGDGYTF
J gene: TRBJ2-4; V gene: TRBV7-2; clone size: .; D gene: TRBD2; CDR3 DNA: TGTGCCAGCAGCTTAGTTGCGGGGGGGCGGGCCAAAAACATTCAGTACTTC; CDR3 protein: CASSLVAGGRAKNIQYF
J gene: TRBJ1-3; V gene: TRBV30; clone size: few; D gene: .; CDR3 DNA: TGTGCCTGGAGTGCTAACTTAGGGGGTGATGGAAACACCATATATTTT; CDR3 protein: CAWSANLGGDGNTIYF
J gene: TRBJ1-4; V gene: TRBV19; clone size: .; D gene: TRBD1; CDR3 DNA: TGTGCCAGTAGAGGCCAGGGGACAGCTAATGAAAAACTGTTTTTT; CDR3 protein: CASRGQGTANEKLFF
J gene: TRBJ2-6; V gene: TRBV30; clone size: .; D gene: TRBD1; CDR3 DNA: TGTGCCTGGAACGGACAGGGGAACTCTGGGGCCAACGTCCTGACTTTC; CDR3 protein: CAWNGQGNSGANVLTF
J gene: TRBJ2-7; V gene: TRBV7-2; clone size: .; D gene: TRBD1; CDR3 DNA: TGTGCCAGCAGCTTAGCGAGTAGGGGGCCTTCCTACGAGCAGTACTTC; CDR3 protein: CASSLASRGPSYEQYF
J gene: TRBJ2-3; V gene: TRBV20-1; clone size: .; D gene: .; CDR3 DNA: TGCAGTGCTAGCGTGACAGATACGCAGTATTTT; CDR3 protein: CSASVTDTQYF
J gene: TRBJ2-7; V gene: TRBV5-4; clone size: .; D gene: TRBD1; CDR3 DNA: TGTGCCAGCAGTACTGGACAGGGCCCTTCTCGGGAGCAGTACTTC; CDR3 protein: CASSTGQGPSREQYF
J gene: TRBJ2-2; V gene: TRBV7-8; clone size: .; D gene: TRBD1; CDR3 DNA: TGTGCCAGCAGCTTAGCTCGTCAGGGGGTAGGGGAGCTGTTTTTT; CDR3 protein: CASSLARQGVGELFF
J gene: TRBJ2-3; V gene: TRBV9; clone size: few; D gene: TRBD2; CDR3 DNA: TGTGCCAGCAGCGTCTCTAGCGGGTGGACAGATACGCAGTATTTT; CDR3 protein: CASSVSSGWTDTQYF
J gene: TRBJ2-7; V gene: TRBV7-9; clone size: few; D gene: .; CDR3 DNA: TGTGCCAGCAGCTCACTGCTATTTGACGAGCAGTACTTC; CDR3 protein: CASSSLLFDEQYF
J gene: TRBJ2-3; V gene: TRBV15; clone size: .; D gene: .; CDR3 DNA: TGTGCCACCAGCATCCCTACTGAGGCGACAGATACGCAGTATTTT; CDR3 protein: CATSIPTEATDTQYF
J gene: TRBJ2-3; V gene: TRBV14; clone size: .; D gene: TRBD2; CDR3 DNA: TGTGCCAGCAGCCACCGGACTAGCGGCCTGTCTAGGGTCACAGATACGCAGTATTTT; CDR3 protein: CASSHRTSGLSRVTDTQYF
J gene: TRBJ1-1; V gene: TRBV15; clone size: .; D gene: TRBD1; CDR3 DNA: TGTGCCACCAGCAGAAAGGGACAGGGGGGCACTGAAGCTTTCTTT; CDR3 protein: CATSRKGQGGTEAFF
J gene: TRBJ2-5; V gene: TRBV18; clone size: .; D gene: .; CDR3 DNA: TGTGCCAGCTCTAGGACGGACACGGAGACCCAGTACTTC; CDR3 protein: CASSRTDTETQYF
J gene: TRBJ2-5; V gene: TRBV5-1; clone size: .; D gene: .; CDR3 DNA: TGCGCCAGCAGCTTGGGGGGAACAGGATCCCAAGAGACCCAGTACTTC; CDR3 protein: CASSLGGTGSQETQYF
J gene: TRBJ1-1; V gene: TRBV5-1; clone size: once; D gene: .; CDR3 DNA: TGCGCCAGCAGCCTAGAGACAGGCTACACTGAAGCTTTCTTT; CDR3 protein: CASSLETGYTEAFF
J gene: TRBJ1-4; V gene: TRBV19; clone size: .; D gene: .; CDR3 DNA: TGTGCCAGTAGTGCCGTCACGGGGGCAACTAATGAAAAACTGTTTTTT; CDR3 protein: CASSAVTGATNEKLFF
J gene: TRBJ1-5; V gene: TRBV7-2; clone size: .; D gene: .; CDR3 DNA: TGTGCCAGCAGCTTAGGGGCAGGCGAAAGCTATCAGCCCCAGCATTTT; CDR3 protein: CASSLGAGESYQPQHF
J gene: TRBJ1-5; V gene: TRBV19; clone size: .; D gene: .; CDR3 DNA: TGTGCCAGTAGTATAGTGGGGGCTTACAATCAGCCCCAGCATTTT; CDR3 protein: CASSIVGAYNQPQHF
J gene: TRBJ2-3; V gene: TRBV6-5; clone size: .; D gene: .; CDR3 DNA: TGTGCCAGCAGTTACTCGGGCCACTCTAGCACAGATACGCAGTATTTT; CDR3 protein: CASSYSGHSSTDTQYF
J gene: TRBJ2-1; V gene: TRBV2; clone size: .; D gene: TRBD1; CDR3 DNA: TGTGCCAGCAGTCCGGACAGGGCGGTCGCTAATGAGCAGTTCTTC; CDR3 protein: CASSPDRAVANEQFF
J gene: TRBJ1-3; V gene: TRBV27; clone size: .; D gene: .; CDR3 DNA: TGTGCCAGCAGTCGGGGACTCAGAGGCTCTGGAAACACCATATATTTT; CDR3 protein: CASSRGLRGSGNTIYF
J gene: TRBJ1-4; V gene: TRBV18; clone size: .; D gene: .; CDR3 DNA: TGTGCCAGCTCACCAAAGAGCCTTAATGAAAAACTGTTTTTT; CDR3 protein: CASSPKSLNEKLFF
J gene: TRBJ2-5; V gene: TRBV27; clone size: .; D gene: .; CDR3 DNA: TGTGCCAGCAGTCCATATTTAAGGGGACAAGAGACCCAGTACTTC; CDR3 protein: CASSPYLRGQETQYF
J gene: TRBJ2-5; V gene: TRBV7-9; clone size: .; D gene: .; CDR3 DNA: TGTGCCAGCAGCTTCATGGCTTGGGAGACCCAGTACTTC; CDR3 protein: CASSFMAWETQYF
J gene: TRBJ2-3; V gene: TRBV5-1; clone size: .; D gene: .; CDR3 DNA: TGCGCCAGCAGCTTGCCTACTACTAGCACAGATACGCAGTATTTT; CDR3 protein: CASSLPTTSTDTQYF
J gene: TRBJ2-3; V gene: TRBV18; clone size: few; D gene: TRBD2; CDR3 DNA: TGTGCCAGCTCACCACCGGGGGCCGTCGGACTAGCGGGGGCCGGAGATACGCAGTATTTT; CDR3 protein: CASSPPGAVGLAGAGDTQYF